Following are 18 T cell receptor beta chains from one sample sequenced in a study of T cell responses to AZD1222 COVID-19 vaccine. Here immunoSEQ multiplex PCR was the method, and the copy in TCRdb shows in-frame clones only, minus some. The sample holds 90,000 to 110,000 clones, approximately 87% seen once. Source: peripheral blood, taken on day 0 of AZD1222 vaccination. These receptors originate from an adult in good health.

The chain carries TRBV5-1 and TRBJ2-7; D is tentatively TRBD1 or TRBD2 (5 bases each). This CDR3 comprises 13 residues. V lost 0 bases and J 7 bases, leaving 11 bases between the germline ends. The germline V gene encodes CDR1 SGHRS and CDR2 YFSETQ. The CDR3 DNA reads TGCGCCAGCAGCTTGGGGGGGTCCACGGAGCAGTACTTC. Its protein product is CASSLGGSTEQYF.

A single count supports this clone. This chain uses TRBV12-5 with TRBJ1-1; 7 nucleotides agree with TRBD1. Losses at the gene ends were 0 bases for V and 1 base for J; bases not matched to a gene: 11. Germline CDR1 LGHNT, CDR2 FRNRAP. The CDR3 length is 18 residues. CDR3 amino acids: CASGLVARGLVGNTEAFF. CDR3 DNA: TGTGCTAGTGGTTTGGTGGCGAGGGGGCTGGTTGGGAACACTGAAGCTTTCTTT.

CDR3 bases: TGCGCCAGCAGCTTGGTAACTAGCGGGGGGATGGATACGCAGTATTTT. Its translation: CASSLVTSGGMDTQYF. The chain links TRBV5-1 to TRBJ2-3; 12 bases map to TRBD2. The V gene's germline CDR1 is SGHRS and CDR2 YFSETQ. The CDR3 contains 16 residues. The V and J ends lost 0 bases and 6 bases, in that order; junction bases with no gene match: 5.

The chain joins TRBV6-5 to TRBJ2-2; D is ambiguous. Germline V gene sequence: CDR1 MNHEY, CDR2 SVGAGI. V was cut by 5 bases and J by 5 bases, with 9 bases left in between. This CDR3 comprises 13 residues. CDR3 sequence reads: CASSITVTGELFF. The CDR3 bases are TGTGCCAGCAGTATCACGGTGACCGGGGAGCTGTTTTTT.

The chain recombines TRBV3-1 (or the pseudogene TRBV3-2) with TRBJ1-1; no reliable D call. The germline V and J ends were trimmed by 5 bases and 2 bases, with 6 bases remaining between them. From germline, CDR1 is LGHDT and CDR2 YNNKEL (reference sequence). CDR3 size: 12 residues. This CDR3 reads CASSDINTEAFF. CDR3 coding DNA: TGTGCCAGCAGCGACATTAACACTGAAGCTTTCTTT.

V and J are TRBV15 and TRBJ2-1; D is unclear. The germline CDR1 and CDR2 sequences are LNHNV and YYDKDF (reference sequence). The CDR3 totals 15 residues. The ends were cut back, 4 bases at V and 1 base at J, with 11 bases in the middle. CDR3 amino acids: CATSMVRTSYNEQFF. CDR3 nucleotides: TGTGCCACCAGCATGGTCCGAACTTCCTACAATGAGCAGTTCTTC.

V and J are TRBV2 and TRBJ2-5; 7 nucleotides agree with TRBD2. V lost 5 bases and J lost 0; bases outside the gene matches: 6. The CDR3 totals 15 residues. Germline loops: CDR1 SNHLY, CDR2 FYNNEI. In nucleotides, the CDR3 is TGTGCCAGCAGTAACCGGGACTACTACCAAGAGACCCAGTACTTC. Its translation is CASSNRDYYQETQYF.

This sequence joins TRBV4-1 and TRBJ1-4; D call uncertain. V dropped 5 bases and J dropped 4 bases, with 11 bases sitting between them. This CDR3 has 14 amino acids. Per germline, CDR1 MGHRA and CDR2 YSYEKL. CDR3: CASSYGNRNEKLFF. Here the CDR3 DNA reads TGCGCCAGCAGCTACGGGAACCGTAATGAAAAACTGTTTTTT.

This chain joins TRBV27 and TRBJ2-1; perhaps TRBD2 as D (5 bases). The germline V gene has CDR1 MNHEY and CDR2 SMNVEV (reference sequence). V dropped 6 bases and J dropped 7 bases, with 10 bases sitting between them. The CDR3 is 12 residues long. CDR3 bases: TGTGCCAGCAGGCGGAGCGGAAATGAGCAGTTCTTC. This gives the protein CASRRSGNEQFF.

The genes are TRBV11-2 and TRBJ1-4, with D unclear. V lost 1 base to trimming and J lost 11 bases, with 11 bases between them. Looked up from germline, CDR1 is SGHAT and CDR2 is FQNNGV. This CDR3 has 13 amino acids. CDR3 amino acids: CASSLVEGGKLFF. The CDR3 coding sequence is TGTGCCAGCAGCTTAGTAGAAGGAGGGAAACTGTTTTTT.

The rearrangement uses TRBV6-5 and TRBJ1-1; 7 bases align to TRBD1. This CDR3 is 15 amino acids long. Trimming cost V 2 bases and J 3 bases; bases outside gene matches: 6. CDR1 and CDR2 (germline): MNHEY, SVGAGI. The CDR3 DNA reads TGTGCCAGCAGTTACGGGGCCAGGGGGGACACTGAAGCTTTCTTT. Translation: CASSYGARGDTEAFF.

The table lists this clone with a count of one. The rearrangement links TRBV6-6 to TRBJ1-3; 7 bases map to TRBD1. The CDR3 consists of 14 residues. Germline lookup yields CDR1 MNHNY and CDR2 SVGAGI (reference sequence). J gave up 3 bases and V 6 bases, and 5 bases lay outside the gene matches. The DNA of the CDR3 is TGTGCCAGCAGCCGGGGACAGCATGGAAACACCATATATTTT. This codes for CASSRGQHGNTIYF.

The J gene is TRBJ1-4, the V gene TRBV19, with a weak D call TRBD1 (6 bases). Trimming took 6 bases from V and 0 from J, leaving 14 bases between them. Germline CDR1 is LNHDA and CDR2 is SQIVND (reference sequence). This CDR3 has 16 amino acids. The CDR3 is CASRSQGFPTNEKLFF. The CDR3 nucleotides read TGTGCCAGTAGGTCACAGGGCTTCCCAACTAATGAAAAACTGTTTTTT.

This clone was seen just once. The chain is built from TRBV11-2 and TRBJ1-1, with D hard to call. The CDR3 spans 14 residues. The germline V and J ends were trimmed by 5 bases and 6 bases, with 16 bases remaining between them. Germline loops: CDR1 SGHAT, CDR2 FQNNGV. CDR3 loop: CASSDRVPTAEAFF. Here the CDR3 DNA reads TGTGCCAGCAGCGACCGGGTCCCAACGGCTGAAGCTTTCTTT. The whole variable domain, remainder taken from reference TRBV11-2 and TRBJ1-1, is EAGVAQSPRYKIIEKRQSVAFWCNPISGHATLYWYQQILGQGPKLLIQFQNNGVVDDSQLPKDRFSAERLKGVDSTLKIQPAKLEDSAVYLCASSDRVPTAEAFFGQGTRLTVV.

CDR3 sequence (DNA): TGTGCCAGCATATCGGGGGGAGGGCCTAGCGAGCAGTACTTC. It is translated as CASISGGGPSEQYF. This chain joins TRBV28 and TRBJ2-7; 7 bases agree with TRBD2. The V and J ends lost 7 bases and 6 bases, in that order; junction bases with no gene match: 12. CDR1 MDHEN and CDR2 SYDVKM come from the germline V gene. The CDR3 is made up of 14 amino acids.

J is TRBJ1-2 and V is TRBV3-1 (or the pseudogene TRBV3-2); 12 bases fit TRBD1. Unmatched junction bases numbered 4, after V lost 2 bases and J lost 6 bases. The CDR3 covers 15 residues. The germline CDR1 and CDR2 sequences are LGHDT and YNNKEL (reference sequence). CDR3 nucleotide sequence: TGTGCCAGCAGCCAATGGGACAGGGGGCGGGATGGCTACACCTTC. Its translation is CASSQWDRGRDGYTF.

The chain links TRBV11-2 to TRBJ2-2; no firm D call. Germline V gives CDR1 SGHAT, CDR2 FQNNGV. V dropped 5 bases and J dropped 1 base, with 8 bases sitting between them. The CDR3 spans 14 residues. The CDR3 DNA follows: TGTGCCAGCAGCCCAACAAGGAACACCGGGGAGCTGTTTTTT. Translated: CASSPTRNTGELFF.

The rearrangement uses TRBV14 and TRBJ2-7; 7 bases are a match to TRBD1. Germline V gene lookup returns CDR1 SGHDN and CDR2 FVKESK. The CDR3 is 16 amino acids. The V segment lost 6 bases and the J segment 2 bases; nucleotides outside the gene matches: 13. The CDR3 coding sequence is TGTGCCAGCAGGCAAAACCCCGGGACAGTAGCCTACGAGCAGTACTTC. Protein: CASRQNPGTVAYEQYF.